A selection of T cell receptor beta chains follows, all from one sample in a study of cytotoxic CD8 clonotypes in ibrutinib-treated CLL. The assay was immunoSEQ multiplex PCR, and TCRdb's table has in-frame clones only and misses some. The sample records 300,000 to 350,000 clones, roughly 80% being singletons. The material sequenced was PBMCs, taken before ibrutinib treatment. The receptors derive from a human donor with chronic lymphocytic leukemia. CDR3s include the opening cysteine and the closing phenylalanine or tryptophan. A D gene is named only where the DNA matches it firmly. Some rows have no size entry. The others give once, few or many, or a class for an expanded clone.

J gene: TRBJ2-5
clone size: NA
D gene: NA
V gene: TRBV21-1
CDR3 protein: CASSKVDKVIETQYF
CDR3 DNA: TGTGCCAGCAGCAAAGTAGATAAGGTTATCGAGACCCAGTACTTC

J gene: TRBJ2-3
clone size: NA
D gene: TRBD1
V gene: TRBV7-2
CDR3 protein: CASSADRKSTDTQYF
CDR3 DNA: TGTGCCAGCAGCGCGGACAGGAAAAGCACAGATACGCAGTATTTT

J gene: TRBJ2-7
clone size: once
D gene: TRBD2
V gene: TRBV30
CDR3 protein: CAWSKKTSANEQYF
CDR3 DNA: TGTGCCTGGAGTAAAAAGACTAGCGCCAACGAGCAGTACTTC

J gene: TRBJ1-3
clone size: NA
D gene: NA
V gene: TRBV19
CDR3 protein: CASSIQGLTGNTIYF
CDR3 DNA: TGTGCCAGTAGTATCCAGGGGCTGACGGGAAACACCATATATTTT

J gene: TRBJ2-5
clone size: NA
D gene: NA
V gene: TRBV5-6
CDR3 protein: CASSPNYMETQYF
CDR3 DNA: TGTGCCAGCAGCCCTAATTATATGGAGACCCAGTACTTC

J gene: TRBJ2-5
clone size: once
D gene: NA
V gene: TRBV6-5
CDR3 protein: CASSAVQETQYF
CDR3 DNA: TGTGCCAGCAGCGCTGTACAAGAGACCCAGTACTTC

J gene: TRBJ2-5
clone size: once
D gene: TRBD2
V gene: TRBV29-1
CDR3 protein: CSVDGLVETQYF
CDR3 DNA: TGCAGCGTGGATGGACTAGTTGAGACCCAGTACTTC

J gene: TRBJ1-1
clone size: NA
D gene: NA
V gene: TRBV7-8
CDR3 protein: CASSLDTGTEAFF
CDR3 DNA: TGTGCCAGCAGCCTCGATACGGGCACTGAAGCTTTCTTT

J gene: TRBJ2-1
clone size: few
D gene: TRBD2
V gene: TRBV9
CDR3 protein: CASSPSGSSENEQFF
CDR3 DNA: TGTGCCAGCAGCCCTAGCGGGAGTTCAGAGAATGAGCAGTTCTTC

J gene: TRBJ2-2
clone size: once
D gene: NA
V gene: TRBV29-1
CDR3 protein: CSVDERGGANTGELFF
CDR3 DNA: TGCAGCGTTGACGAGCGAGGGGGAGCGAACACCGGGGAGCTGTTTTTT

J gene: TRBJ2-7
clone size: few
D gene: TRBD2
V gene: TRBV7-2
CDR3 protein: CASSSRTSGHYEQYF
CDR3 DNA: TGTGCCAGCAGCTCAAGGACTAGCGGGCACTACGAGCAGTACTTC

J gene: TRBJ2-7
clone size: few
D gene: NA
V gene: TRBV7-2
CDR3 protein: CASSLASVNEQYF
CDR3 DNA: TGTGCCAGCAGCTTAGCGTCTGTAAACGAGCAGTACTTC

J gene: TRBJ2-1
clone size: NA
D gene: NA
V gene: TRBV19
CDR3 protein: CASSIAFARALNEQFF
CDR3 DNA: TGTGCCAGTAGTATTGCTTTCGCCAGGGCACTCAATGAGCAGTTCTTC

J gene: TRBJ1-3
clone size: NA
D gene: NA
V gene: TRBV2
CDR3 protein: CASSDRVPSGNTIYF
CDR3 DNA: TGTGCCAGCAGTGATCGGGTCCCCTCTGGAAACACCATATATTTT

J gene: TRBJ1-5
clone size: NA
D gene: NA
V gene: TRBV2
CDR3 protein: CASSEDRPGLQPQHF
CDR3 DNA: TGTGCCAGCAGTGAGGACCGGCCGGGTCTTCAGCCCCAGCATTTT

J gene: TRBJ2-3
clone size: NA
D gene: NA
V gene: TRBV5-1
CDR3 protein: CASSLEGWITDTQYF
CDR3 DNA: TGCGCCAGCAGCTTGGAGGGTTGGATTACAGATACGCAGTATTTT

J gene: TRBJ2-1
clone size: NA
D gene: NA
V gene: TRBV4-3
CDR3 protein: CASSRLQGTVGNEQFF
CDR3 DNA: TGCGCCAGCAGCCGACTACAGGGGACTGTGGGGAATGAGCAGTTCTTC

J gene: TRBJ2-7
clone size: few
D gene: NA
V gene: TRBV4-2
CDR3 protein: CASSLTARGTYEQYF
CDR3 DNA: TGTGCCAGCAGCCTCACGGCCAGAGGTACCTACGAGCAGTACTTC

J gene: TRBJ1-3
clone size: NA
D gene: NA
V gene: TRBV30
CDR3 protein: CALATSASGNTIYF
CDR3 DNA: TGTGCCTTAGCGACATCCGCCTCTGGAAACACCATATATTTT

J gene: TRBJ2-1
clone size: NA
D gene: TRBD2
V gene: TRBV4-1
CDR3 protein: CASSQTSKGLAGMSQFF
CDR3 DNA: TGCGCCAGCAGCCAAACCAGCAAGGGACTAGCGGGAATGTCACAGTTCTTC

J gene: TRBJ1-2
clone size: NA
D gene: TRBD1
V gene: TRBV5-4
CDR3 protein: CASSPEGQGFYGYTF
CDR3 DNA: TGTGCCAGCAGCCCCGAGGGACAGGGTTTTTATGGCTACACCTTC

J gene: TRBJ2-7
clone size: NA
D gene: TRBD1
V gene: TRBV11-2
CDR3 protein: CASSLGTGWAYEQYF
CDR3 DNA: TGTGCCAGCAGCTTAGGGACAGGGTGGGCCTACGAGCAGTACTTC

J gene: TRBJ1-1
clone size: NA
D gene: NA
V gene: TRBV10-1
CDR3 protein: CASSEGPLTIRGTEAFF
CDR3 DNA: TGCGCCAGCAGTGAGGGACCCCTTACCATACGTGGCACTGAAGCTTTCTTT

J gene: TRBJ1-5
clone size: NA
D gene: NA
V gene: TRBV19
CDR3 protein: CASSIGGQPQHF
CDR3 DNA: TGTGCCAGTAGTATTGGGGGTCAGCCCCAGCATTTT

J gene: TRBJ2-7
clone size: few
D gene: TRBD2
V gene: TRBV4-1
CDR3 protein: CASSQGLAGEQYF
CDR3 DNA: TGCGCCAGCAGCCAGGGACTAGCGGGCGAGCAGTACTTC

J gene: TRBJ2-3
clone size: NA
D gene: NA
V gene: TRBV11-2
CDR3 protein: CASSLERTDTQYF
CDR3 DNA: TGTGCCAGCAGCTTAGAACGCACAGATACGCAGTATTTT

J gene: TRBJ1-4
clone size: NA
D gene: NA
V gene: TRBV5-1
CDR3 protein: CASSQNSQNEKLFF
CDR3 DNA: TGCGCCAGCAGCCAGAACAGCCAAAATGAAAAACTGTTTTTT

J gene: TRBJ2-7
clone size: NA
D gene: TRBD2
V gene: TRBV19
CDR3 protein: CASSTSGRAFYEQYF
CDR3 DNA: TGTGCCAGTAGCACCAGCGGGAGGGCTTTCTACGAGCAGTACTTC

J gene: TRBJ1-1
clone size: NA
D gene: NA
V gene: TRBV4-2
CDR3 protein: CASSQGDIGNTEAFF
CDR3 DNA: TGTGCCAGCAGCCAAGGGGACATCGGGAACACTGAAGCTTTCTTT

J gene: TRBJ1-4
clone size: once
D gene: TRBD1
V gene: TRBV4-2
CDR3 protein: CASSQPGQGTLWDEKLFF
CDR3 DNA: TGTGCCAGCAGCCAACCGGGACAGGGTACTCTCTGGGATGAAAAACTGTTTTTT

J gene: TRBJ2-4
clone size: NA
D gene: NA
V gene: TRBV7-2
CDR3 protein: CASSLVQDDIQYF
CDR3 DNA: TGTGCCAGCAGCTTAGTACAGGATGACATTCAGTACTTC

J gene: TRBJ2-7
clone size: NA
D gene: TRBD1
V gene: TRBV10-3
CDR3 protein: CAISESGQGAIYEQYF
CDR3 DNA: TGTGCCATCAGTGAGTCGGGACAGGGGGCTATCTACGAGCAGTACTTC

J gene: TRBJ2-7
clone size: few
D gene: TRBD2
V gene: TRBV9
CDR3 protein: CASSVASSGSEQYF
CDR3 DNA: TGTGCCAGCAGCGTAGCTTCAAGCGGGAGTGAGCAGTACTTC

J gene: TRBJ2-7
clone size: NA
D gene: NA
V gene: TRBV11-3
CDR3 protein: CASSPYRGSYEQYF
CDR3 DNA: TGTGCCAGCAGCCCGTATAGAGGCTCCTACGAGCAGTACTTC

J gene: TRBJ2-7
clone size: NA
D gene: NA
V gene: TRBV29-1
CDR3 protein: CSVVPGAYYEQYF
CDR3 DNA: TGCAGCGTTGTACCCGGAGCTTACTACGAGCAGTACTTC

J gene: TRBJ1-1
clone size: NA
D gene: TRBD1
V gene: TRBV29-1
CDR3 protein: CSARESGRGLTEAFF
CDR3 DNA: TGCAGCGCTCGGGAGAGTGGCAGGGGGCTTACTGAAGCTTTCTTT

J gene: TRBJ2-1
clone size: NA
D gene: NA
V gene: TRBV10-2
CDR3 protein: CASSAVSSYNEQFF
CDR3 DNA: TGCGCCAGCAGTGCAGTAAGCTCCTACAATGAGCAGTTCTTC

J gene: TRBJ2-3
clone size: NA
D gene: TRBD2
V gene: TRBV7-6
CDR3 protein: CASKLAGGPRTDTQYF
CDR3 DNA: TGTGCCAGTAAGCTAGCGGGAGGACCCCGCACAGATACGCAGTATTTT

J gene: TRBJ1-5
clone size: NA
D gene: NA
V gene: TRBV30
CDR3 protein: CAWSLGSSNQPQHF
CDR3 DNA: TGTGCCTGGAGTTTGGGCAGTAGCAATCAGCCCCAGCATTTT

J gene: TRBJ2-5
clone size: few
D gene: NA
V gene: TRBV4-3
CDR3 protein: CASSQDLGTGQETQYF
CDR3 DNA: TGCGCCAGCAGCCAAGATCTTGGGACTGGACAAGAGACCCAGTACTTC

J gene: TRBJ2-3
clone size: NA
D gene: NA
V gene: TRBV15
CDR3 protein: CATSRVVTDTQYF
CDR3 DNA: TGTGCCACCAGCAGAGTAGTTACAGATACGCAGTATTTT

J gene: TRBJ1-2
clone size: NA
D gene: NA
V gene: TRBV30
CDR3 protein: CAWSVLLDYGYTF
CDR3 DNA: TGTGCCTGGAGTGTACTTTTGGACTATGGCTACACCTTC

J gene: TRBJ2-3
clone size: once
D gene: NA
V gene: TRBV2
CDR3 protein: CASLINTDTQYF
CDR3 DNA: TGTGCCAGCTTAATAAACACAGATACGCAGTATTTT

J gene: TRBJ1-3
clone size: NA
D gene: NA
V gene: TRBV5-4
CDR3 protein: CASGGGDSGNTIYF
CDR3 DNA: TGTGCCAGCGGAGGGGGGGACTCTGGAAACACCATATATTTT

J gene: TRBJ1-4
clone size: NA
D gene: NA
V gene: TRBV6-1
CDR3 protein: CASSESWAYEKLFF
CDR3 DNA: TGTGCCAGCAGTGAATCGTGGGCATATGAAAAACTGTTTTTT

J gene: TRBJ2-7
clone size: NA
D gene: NA
V gene: TRBV5-6
CDR3 protein: CASSLPLVGYEQYF
CDR3 DNA: TGTGCCAGCAGCCTTCCTCTGGTCGGCTACGAGCAGTACTTC

J gene: TRBJ2-7
clone size: NA
D gene: TRBD1
V gene: TRBV9
CDR3 protein: CASSHRRQGNNEQYF
CDR3 DNA: TGTGCCAGCAGCCACCGTAGACAGGGGAATAACGAGCAGTACTTC

J gene: TRBJ2-6
clone size: NA
D gene: NA
V gene: TRBV5-6
CDR3 protein: CASSAGSSGANVLTF
CDR3 DNA: TGTGCCAGCAGCGCAGGCTCCTCTGGGGCCAACGTCCTGACTTTC

J gene: TRBJ2-1
clone size: once
D gene: TRBD2
V gene: TRBV27
CDR3 protein: CASSPPSGRAVWNEQFF
CDR3 DNA: TGTGCCAGCAGTCCCCCTTCGGGGAGGGCCGTTTGGAATGAGCAGTTCTTC

J gene: TRBJ2-1
clone size: few
D gene: NA
V gene: TRBV18
CDR3 protein: CASSPHGGVGYNEQFF
CDR3 DNA: TGTGCCAGCTCACCACACGGGGGAGTAGGATACAATGAGCAGTTCTTC

J gene: TRBJ1-2
clone size: NA
D gene: TRBD1
V gene: TRBV9
CDR3 protein: CASSARQGALAGYTF
CDR3 DNA: TGTGCCAGCAGCGCAAGACAGGGGGCCTTGGCTGGCTACACCTTC

J gene: TRBJ2-2
clone size: NA
D gene: NA
V gene: TRBV6-5
CDR3 protein: CASSYLIGHGGELFF
CDR3 DNA: TGTGCCAGCAGTTACTTAATCGGGCATGGCGGGGAGCTGTTTTTT

J gene: TRBJ2-7
clone size: once
D gene: NA
V gene: TRBV5-1
CDR3 protein: CASSLATGRYEQYF
CDR3 DNA: TGCGCCAGCAGCTTGGCCACAGGGCGTTACGAGCAGTACTTC

J gene: TRBJ2-7
clone size: NA
D gene: TRBD2
V gene: TRBV7-9
CDR3 protein: CASSPSLAASSYEQYF
CDR3 DNA: TGTGCCAGCAGCCCATCACTAGCGGCCAGCTCCTACGAGCAGTACTTC

J gene: TRBJ2-7
clone size: NA
D gene: TRBD2
V gene: TRBV6-5
CDR3 protein: CASTTSGELLF
CDR3 DNA: TGTGCCAGCACTACTAGCGGAGAGCTTCTGTTC